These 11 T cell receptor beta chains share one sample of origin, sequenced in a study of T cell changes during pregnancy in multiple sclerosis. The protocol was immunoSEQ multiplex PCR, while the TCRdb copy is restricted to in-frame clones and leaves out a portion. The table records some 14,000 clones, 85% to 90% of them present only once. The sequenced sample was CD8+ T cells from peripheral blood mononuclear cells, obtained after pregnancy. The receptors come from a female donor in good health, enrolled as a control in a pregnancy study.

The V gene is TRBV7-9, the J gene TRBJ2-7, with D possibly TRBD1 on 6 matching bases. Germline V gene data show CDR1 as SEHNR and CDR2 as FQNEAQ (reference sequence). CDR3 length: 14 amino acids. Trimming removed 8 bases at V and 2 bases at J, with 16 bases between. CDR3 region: CASSSDRSAYEQYF. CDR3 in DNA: TGTGCCAGCTCAAGTGACAGGAGCGCCTACGAGCAGTACTTC.

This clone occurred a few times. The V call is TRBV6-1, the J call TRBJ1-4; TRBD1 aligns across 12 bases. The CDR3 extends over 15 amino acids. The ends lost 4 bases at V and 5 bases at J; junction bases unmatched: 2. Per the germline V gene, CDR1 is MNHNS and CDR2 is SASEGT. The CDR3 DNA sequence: TGTGCCAGCAGTGGAGGGACAGGGGGCAATGAAAAACTGTTTTTT. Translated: CASSGGTGGNEKLFF.

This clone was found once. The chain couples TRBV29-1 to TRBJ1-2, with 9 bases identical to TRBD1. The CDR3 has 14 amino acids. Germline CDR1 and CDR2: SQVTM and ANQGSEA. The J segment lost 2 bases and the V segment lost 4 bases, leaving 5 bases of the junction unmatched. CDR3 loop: CSVVGQGWNYGYTF. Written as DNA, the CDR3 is TGCAGCGTTGTGGGACAGGGTTGGAACTATGGCTACACCTTC.

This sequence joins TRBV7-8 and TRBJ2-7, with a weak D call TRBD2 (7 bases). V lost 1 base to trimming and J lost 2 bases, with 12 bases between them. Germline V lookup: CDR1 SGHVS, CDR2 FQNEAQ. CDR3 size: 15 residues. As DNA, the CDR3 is TGTGCCAGCAGCTTAGAGGGGGGGGATACCTACGAGCAGTACTTC. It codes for CASSLEGGDTYEQYF.

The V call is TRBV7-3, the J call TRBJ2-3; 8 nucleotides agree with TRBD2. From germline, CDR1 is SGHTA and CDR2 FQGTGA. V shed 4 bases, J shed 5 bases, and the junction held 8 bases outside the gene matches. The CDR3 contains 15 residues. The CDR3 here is CASSSTGGRLDTQYF. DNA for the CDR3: TGTGCCAGCAGCTCGACGGGGGGGCGCTTAGATACGCAGTATTTT.

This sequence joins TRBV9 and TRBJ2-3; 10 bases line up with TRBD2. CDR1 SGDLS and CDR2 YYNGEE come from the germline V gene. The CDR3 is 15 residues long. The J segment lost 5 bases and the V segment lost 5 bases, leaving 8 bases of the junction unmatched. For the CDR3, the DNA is TGTGCCAGCAGTTTGACTAGCGGGTACCGAGATACGCAGTATTTT. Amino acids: CASSLTSGYRDTQYF.

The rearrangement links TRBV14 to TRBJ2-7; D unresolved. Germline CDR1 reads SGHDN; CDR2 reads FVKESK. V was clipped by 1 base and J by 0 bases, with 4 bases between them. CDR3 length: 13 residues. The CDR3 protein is CASSQVSSYEQYF. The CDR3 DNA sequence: TGTGCCAGCAGCCAAGTGAGCTCCTACGAGCAGTACTTC.

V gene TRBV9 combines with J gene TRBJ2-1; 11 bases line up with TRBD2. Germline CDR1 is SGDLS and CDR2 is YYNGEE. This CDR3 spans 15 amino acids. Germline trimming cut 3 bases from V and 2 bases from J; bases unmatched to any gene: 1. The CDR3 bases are TGTGCCAGCAGCGCTAGCGGGGGGACCTACAATGAGCAGTTCTTC. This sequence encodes CASSASGGTYNEQFF.

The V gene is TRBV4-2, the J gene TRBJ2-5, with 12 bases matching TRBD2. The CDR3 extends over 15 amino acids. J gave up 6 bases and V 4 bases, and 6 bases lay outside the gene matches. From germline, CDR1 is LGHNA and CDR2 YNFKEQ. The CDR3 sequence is CASSPILAGGKTQYF. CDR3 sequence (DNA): TGTGCCAGCAGCCCCATACTAGCGGGAGGCAAGACCCAGTACTTC.

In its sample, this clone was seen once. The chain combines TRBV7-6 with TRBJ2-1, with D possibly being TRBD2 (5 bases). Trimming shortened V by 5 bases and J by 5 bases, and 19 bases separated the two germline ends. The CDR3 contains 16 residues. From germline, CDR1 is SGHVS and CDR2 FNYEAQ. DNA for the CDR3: TGTGCCAGCAGCCCCCGAGGGCCTACGATGGACAATGAGCAGTTCTTC. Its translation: CASSPRGPTMDNEQFF.

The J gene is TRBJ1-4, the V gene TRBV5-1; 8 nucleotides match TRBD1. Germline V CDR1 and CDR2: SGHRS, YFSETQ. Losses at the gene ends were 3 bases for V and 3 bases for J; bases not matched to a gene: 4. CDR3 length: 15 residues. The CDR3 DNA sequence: TGCGCCAGCAGCTGGGGGGGACAGGCTAATGAAAAACTGTTTTTT. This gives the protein CASSWGGQANEKLFF.